These 18 T cell receptor beta chains were all obtained from the same sample, sequenced in a study of T cells in tumors after PD-1 blockade. TCRdb's table, derived via immunoSEQ multiplex PCR, lists solely in-frame clones and lacks some. The sample has tens of thousands of clones, under 85% seen once. The starting material was PBMCs, obtained before anti-PD-1 therapy. These receptors originate from a human donor with advanced basal cell or squamous cell carcinoma (not recorded which).

J is TRBJ1-1 and V is TRBV27; D perhaps matches TRBD1 (5 bases). This CDR3 comprises 15 residues. Germline lookup yields CDR1 MNHEY and CDR2 SMNVEV (reference sequence). V was cut by 5 bases and J by 2 bases, with 15 bases left in between. Here the CDR3 DNA reads TGTGCCAGCAGTAGAAACACAGGCAGAAACACTGAAGCTTTCTTT. Protein sequence: CASSRNTGRNTEAFF.

This chain uses TRBV28 with TRBJ2-7; 7 bases align to TRBD2. V shed 5 bases and J 4 bases; nucleotides not matched to a gene: 11. The CDR3 totals 15 residues. CDR1 and CDR2 (germline): MDHEN, SYDVKM. CDR3 residues: CASSPPGGSRYEQYF. The CDR3 coding sequence is TGTGCCAGCAGTCCCCCCGGCGGGAGCAGGTACGAGCAGTACTTC.

The rearrangement links TRBV3-1 (or the pseudogene TRBV3-2) to TRBJ1-1; D is unresolved. Germline assignment: CDR1 LGHDT and CDR2 YNNKEL (reference sequence). V was cut by 4 bases and J by 1 base, with 13 bases left in between. The CDR3 consists of 15 residues. CDR3 sequence (DNA): TGTGCCAGCAGCCCACCCGGGGTAGGGAACACTGAAGCTTTCTTT. It codes for CASSPPGVGNTEAFF.

This CDR3 is CTSSHLHGAAGNGELFF. The CDR3 DNA is TGCACCAGCAGCCACCTTCACGGGGCAGCTGGTAACGGGGAGCTGTTTTTT. V is TRBV1 and J is TRBJ2-2. TRBV1 is noted as a pseudogene. The CDR3 contains 17 residues.

This clone came up once. The J gene is TRBJ2-1, the V gene TRBV13; D gene uncertain. The germline V gene encodes CDR1 PRHDT and CDR2 FYEKMQ (reference sequence). Trimming took 0 bases from V and 5 from J, leaving 2 bases between them. This CDR3 is built from 12 residues. The CDR3 loop reads CASSLGDNEQFF. CDR3 sequence (DNA): TGTGCCAGCAGCTTAGGAGACAATGAGCAGTTCTTC. The complete variable domain, with remaining parts taken from reference TRBV13 and TRBJ2-1, reads AAGVIQSPRHLIKEKRETATLKCYPIPRHDTVYWYQQGPGQDPQFLISFYEKMQSDKGSIPDRFSAQQFSDYHSELNMSSLELGDSALYFCASSLGDNEQFFGPGTRLTVL.

This clone came up a few times. The chain has TRBV19 and TRBJ1-2; no reliable D call. CDR1 and CDR2 (germline): LNHDA, SQIVND (reference sequence). CDR3 length equals 12 residues. V dropped 7 bases and J dropped 7 bases, with 13 bases sitting between them. Here the CDR3 reads CASNPPEGGYTF. The CDR3 DNA follows: TGTGCCAGTAATCCTCCGGAGGGTGGCTACACCTTC.

Here the CDR3 reads CASSTPSSRGLYSPLHF. In DNA form, the CDR3 reads TGTGCCAGTAGTACCCCAAGTAGTAGGGGCTTATACTCACCCCTCCACTTT. The chain carries TRBV19 and TRBJ1-6, with D possibly TRBD1 on 5 matching bases. The CDR3 has 17 amino acids. CDR1 and CDR2 from the germline V gene are LNHDA and SQIVND (reference sequence). Trimming removed 4 bases from V and 10 bases from J, with 23 bases in between.

The rearrangement uses TRBV7-8 and TRBJ1-6, with TRBD1 matching 9 bases. The CDR3 is 15 amino acids. The trim removed 4 bases at V and 12 bases at J, leaving 10 bases unmatched. Germline CDR1 reads SGHVS; CDR2 reads FQNEAQ. The CDR3, as DNA: TGTGCCAGCAGCTCAACCGGGACAGGGACAGGACCCCTCCACTTT. Encoded protein: CASSSTGTGTGPLHF.

V usage is TRBV3-1 (or the pseudogene TRBV3-2) and J usage is TRBJ2-1, with no clear D. This CDR3 region has 13 residues. Germline-derived CDR1 and CDR2 are LGHDT and YNNKEL (reference sequence). Between the trimmed V and J ends, which lost 0 bases and 11 bases, there was a span of 11 bases. The DNA for the CDR3 is TGTGCCAGCAGCCAAGAGGCGGCAAAGAAGCAGTTCTTC. It encodes CASSQEAAKKQFF.

The V gene is TRBV10-3, the J gene TRBJ1-1; D unresolved. V gave up 6 bases and J gave up 3 bases, with 11 bases separating them. The germline gives CDR1 ENHRY, CDR2 SYGVKD. This CDR3 contains 13 residues. As DNA, the CDR3 is TGTGCCATCAGGTTACGGAGGGACACTGAAGCTTTCTTT. This translates into CAIRLRRDTEAFF.

Only one count was recorded for this clone. The CDR3 sequence is CASSQAPEGLASETQYF. CDR3 nucleotides: TGCGCCAGCAGCCAAGCGCCAGAGGGACTAGCTTCCGAGACCCAGTACTTC. The genes are TRBV4-1 and TRBJ2-5, with TRBD2 matching over 9 bases. The germline V gene encodes CDR1 MGHRA and CDR2 YSYEKL. This CDR3 has 17 amino acids. With 1 base clipped from V and 5 bases from J, the junction kept 11 bases outside the gene matches.

The genes are TRBV5-1 and TRBJ2-7; the D gene is possibly TRBD1 (5 bases). The CDR3 has 15 amino acids. In germline, CDR1 is SGHRS, CDR2 YFSETQ. The V end was cut by 4 bases, the J end by 3 bases, with 17 bases between. In DNA form, the CDR3 reads TGCGCCAGCAGCCCCGATATCGGACAAGACTACGAGCAGTACTTC. Translation: CASSPDIGQDYEQYF.

V usage is TRBV18 and J usage is TRBJ1-1; D call uncertain. This CDR3 has 12 amino acids. The V gene lost 1 base and the J gene lost 3 bases, with 3 bases spanning the gap. Germline V gives CDR1 KGHSH, CDR2 LQKENI. CDR3 in DNA: TGTGCCAGCTCACCACGGGACACTGAAGCTTTCTTT. Residues: CASSPRDTEAFF.

V usage is TRBV28 and J usage is TRBJ2-5; either TRBD1 or TRBD2 may supply D (5 bases each). Trimming pared 6 bases from V and 1 base from J, leaving 18 bases between. The CDR3 extends over 16 amino acids. Germline V CDR1 and CDR2: MDHEN, SYDVKM. The CDR3 loop reads CASRQRGYLRQETQYF. The DNA for the CDR3 is TGTGCCAGCAGGCAGAGGGGTTATCTTCGCCAAGAGACCCAGTACTTC. The full variable domain, completed using reference TRBV28 and TRBJ2-5, is DVKVTQSSRYLVKRTGEKVFLECVQDMDHENMFWYRQDPGLGLRLIYFSYDVKMKEKGDIPEGYSVSREKKERFSLILESASTNQTSMYLCASRQRGYLRQETQYFGPGTRLLVL.

The chain combines TRBV10-3 with TRBJ2-3, with 14 bases that match TRBD2. The CDR3 covers 16 residues. Germline V gene sequence: CDR1 ENHRY, CDR2 SYGVKD. V was pared by 7 bases and J by 6 bases, with 9 bases of the junction left unmatched. The CDR3 sequence: CAITKTSGGALDTQYF. In DNA form, the CDR3 reads TGTGCCATCACCAAGACTAGCGGGGGGGCCTTGGATACGCAGTATTTT.

This clone was counted a single time. CDR3 DNA: TGCGCCAGCAGCTTGGTTGGGATGGGCGGAGATGAAAAACTGTTTTTT. Protein product: CASSLVGMGGDEKLFF. This sequence joins TRBV5-1 and TRBJ1-4, with D hard to call. CDR1 and CDR2 (germline): SGHRS, YFSETQ. The CDR3 has 16 residues. V lost 0 bases, J lost 6 bases, and 15 bases lay in between.

This rearrangement joins TRBV7-8 to TRBJ2-7; no definite D call. Per germline, CDR1 SGHVS and CDR2 FQNEAQ. Between the trimmed V and J ends, which lost 7 bases and 1 base, there was a span of 11 bases. There are 13 residues in the CDR3. The CDR3 DNA follows: TGTGCCAGCACCCTAGACCAGTCCTACGAGCAGTACTTC. It codes for CASTLDQSYEQYF.

V usage is TRBV10-3 and J usage is TRBJ1-2; D is ambiguous. Deletions cut 8 bases from V and 8 bases from J, with 18 bases between. CDR3 size: 13 residues. CDR1 ENHRY and CDR2 SYGVKD come from the germline V gene. CDR3 sequence reads: CAISYTAQDGYTF. CDR3 DNA sequence: TGTGCCATCTCGTATACGGCCCAGGACGGCTACACCTTC.